The entry below describes one T cell receptor beta chain. Its antigen is not known. This sample was taken from a study of spatial heterogeneity in lung cancer. On the study more broadly: On average, each unique TCR and UMI combination appeared more than ten times in raw reads. Broader study findings: At tumor resection, ubiquitous expanded TCRs were detected in blood more often than later.

Germline V gene sequence: CDR1 DFQATT, CDR2 SNEGSKA (reference sequence). The CDR3 length is 13 residues. Trimming took 5 bases from V and 5 from J; bases not matched to a gene: 5. All TCR cDNA molecules were individually tagged with a unique molecular identifier. TCRdb reprocessed the 5' RACE reads with MiXCR, giving one entry per CDR3 protein. The table has 14,000 to 15,000 distinct CDR3 sequences, 11% seen once. The time point was: sample taken at primary tumor resection. Whole RNA from tumor, nontumor lung or frozen PBMC was sequenced unsorted. Donation came from 70 or so patients with untreated early-stage non-small cell lung cancer.

This TCR derives from a female donor with early-stage non-small cell lung cancer. J is TRBJ2-3 and V is TRBV20-1, with TRBD2 identical over 9 bases. Sequenced material: PBMCs, taken at surgery. The CDR3 loop reads CSAEGTSQDTQYF. CDR3 bases: TGCAGTGCTGAGGGGACTAGCCAAGATACGCAGTATTTT.